Listed below are T cell receptor beta chains from one sample, sequenced in a study of cytomegalovirus exposure and HLA in healthy donors. Assay: immunoSEQ multiplex PCR; the TCRdb copy retains only in-frame clones and omits some. The table includes roughly 170,000 clones, 80% detected once. The material sequenced was PBMCs. These receptors all come from a young man in good health and CMV-seropositive. The CDR3 runs from the conserved cysteine through the conserved F or W. The D gene is left open where the match is weak. Not every row has a clone size; where given, it reads once, few, many or a size class.

TRBJ2-5	TRBD1	.	TRBV19	TGTGCCAGTAGTCCCCGACAGGGCTATCAGGAGACCCAGTACTTC	CASSPRQGYQETQYF
TRBJ2-1	TRBD2	.	TRBV4-3	TGCGCCAGCAGCCAAGAAACGGTTCCCGGGACTAGCTACAATGAGCAGTTCTTC	CASSQETVPGTSYNEQFF
TRBJ2-3	TRBD2	.	TRBV5-1	TGCGCCAGCAGCCTTCCGGGACTAGCGGAATCAGATACGCAGTATTTT	CASSLPGLAESDTQYF
TRBJ1-6	TRBD1	.	TRBV27	TGTGCCAGCAGTCCACAGGGGGCTGGGAATTCACCCCTCCACTTT	CASSPQGAGNSPLHF
TRBJ2-5	.	.	TRBV21-1	TGTGCCAGCAGCAAATGTAGCGGGAGGGGGGGAGAGACCCAGTACTTC	CASSKCSGRGGETQYF
TRBJ2-7	TRBD2	.	TRBV13	TGTGCCAGCAGCCCTAGCCCGGGAGGGCGGCAGTACTTC	CASSPSPGGRQYF
TRBJ2-3	.	.	TRBV5-4	TGTGCCAGCAGCTTGGCCGGAAGGGGGGGTACAGATACGCAGTATTTT	CASSLAGRGGTDTQYF
TRBJ2-7	.	few	TRBV4-2	TGTGCCAGCAGCCAAGCCATCGATGTAGCCGAGCAGTACTTC	CASSQAIDVAEQYF
TRBJ2-1	.	.	TRBV7-8	TGTGCCAGCAGCTTAGAGAGGGCAGGTGAGCAGTTCTTC	CASSLERAGEQFF
TRBJ2-1	TRBD2	few	TRBV27	TGTGCCAGCAGTTCCCCGGGACTAGCGGGGGTCAATGAGCAGTTCTTC	CASSSPGLAGVNEQFF
TRBJ2-5	TRBD2	.	TRBV4-3	TGCGCCAGCAGCCAAGAGCACGGTGCGGGGGGCCAGGAGACCCAGTACTTC	CASSQEHGAGGQETQYF
TRBJ2-5	.	.	TRBV18	TGTGCCAGCTCACCGAATTCTGGAGGGGGCGTGCCGCAGTACTTC	CASSPNSGGGVPQYF
TRBJ1-1	.	.	TRBV21-1	TGTGCGACCGGAGGGCCCCCGCCCCTGGGGCCTGAAGCTTTCTTT	CATGGPPPLGPEAFF
TRBJ2-5	TRBD2	.	TRBV7-8	TGTGCCAGCAGCCCCCGGCCCTCTAGCGGGGGTTACCAAGAGACCCAGTACTTC	CASSPRPSSGGYQETQYF
TRBJ1-4	TRBD1	once	TRBV4-3	TGCGCCAGCAGCCGCACCGAAAGGACAGGGTTTAATGAAAAACTGTTTTTT	CASSRTERTGFNEKLFF
TRBJ1-2	.	.	TRBV7-9	TGTGCCAGCACAGACAGAGTCTCGGGCTACACCTTC	CASTDRVSGYTF
TRBJ2-7	.	.	TRBV28	TGTGCCAGCAGTCGCTTAGAACGGAGCTCCTACGAGCAGTACTTC	CASSRLERSSYEQYF
TRBJ1-3	.	.	TRBV5-1	TGCGCCAGCAGCTTGGCCAGCTGGACAGACGGAAACACCATATATTTT	CASSLASWTDGNTIYF
TRBJ1-6	.	.	TRBV5-1	TGCGCCAGCAGCTTGCCGGGACAAGGATCACCCCTCCACTTT	CASSLPGQGSPLHF
TRBJ2-7	TRBD2	.	TRBV9	TGTGCCAGCAGCGTGGGGACTAGCGGTGCCTACGAGCAGTACTTC	CASSVGTSGAYEQYF
TRBJ2-2	.	.	TRBV9	TGTGCCAGCAGCGTAGATCTGAGGGAGCTCTCCGGGGAGCTGTTTTTT	CASSVDLRELSGELFF
TRBJ2-1	TRBD2	.	TRBV9	TGTGCCAGCAGCGTCGGAAGCGGGGGGGCCTCCAATGAGCAGTTCTTC	CASSVGSGGASNEQFF
TRBJ2-2	TRBD2	once	TRBV30	TGTGCCTGGAGGACTAGCGGGAGCACCGGGGAGCTGTTTTTT	CAWRTSGSTGELFF
TRBJ2-5	TRBD2	.	TRBV7-2	TGTGCCAGCAGCTTAGTACGGAGCGGGGGGGTTGAAGAGACCCAGTACTTC	CASSLVRSGGVEETQYF
TRBJ1-1	TRBD1	.	TRBV7-9	TGTGCCAGCATCCAACGGGCAGGGGGCCGCGACACTGAAGCTTTCTTT	CASIQRAGGRDTEAFF
TRBJ1-2	.	few	TRBV5-4	TGTGCCAGCAGCTTGCAGGGGAACTATGGCTACACCTTC	CASSLQGNYGYTF